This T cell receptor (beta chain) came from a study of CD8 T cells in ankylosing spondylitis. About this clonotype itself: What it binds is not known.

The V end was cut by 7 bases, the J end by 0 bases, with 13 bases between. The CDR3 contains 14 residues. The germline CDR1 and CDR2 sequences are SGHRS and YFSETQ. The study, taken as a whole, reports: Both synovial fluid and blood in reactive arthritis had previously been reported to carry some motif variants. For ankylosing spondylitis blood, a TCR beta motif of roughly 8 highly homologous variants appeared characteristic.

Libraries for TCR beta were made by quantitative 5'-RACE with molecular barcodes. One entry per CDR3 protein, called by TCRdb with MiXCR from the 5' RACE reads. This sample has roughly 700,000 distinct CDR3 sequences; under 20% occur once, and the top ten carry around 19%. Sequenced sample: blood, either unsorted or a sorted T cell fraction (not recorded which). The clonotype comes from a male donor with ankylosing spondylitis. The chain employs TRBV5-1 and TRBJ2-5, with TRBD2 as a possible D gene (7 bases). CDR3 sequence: CASSTGGYQETQYF. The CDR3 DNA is TGCGCCAGCTCCACGGGGGGCTACCAAGAGACCCAGTACTTC.